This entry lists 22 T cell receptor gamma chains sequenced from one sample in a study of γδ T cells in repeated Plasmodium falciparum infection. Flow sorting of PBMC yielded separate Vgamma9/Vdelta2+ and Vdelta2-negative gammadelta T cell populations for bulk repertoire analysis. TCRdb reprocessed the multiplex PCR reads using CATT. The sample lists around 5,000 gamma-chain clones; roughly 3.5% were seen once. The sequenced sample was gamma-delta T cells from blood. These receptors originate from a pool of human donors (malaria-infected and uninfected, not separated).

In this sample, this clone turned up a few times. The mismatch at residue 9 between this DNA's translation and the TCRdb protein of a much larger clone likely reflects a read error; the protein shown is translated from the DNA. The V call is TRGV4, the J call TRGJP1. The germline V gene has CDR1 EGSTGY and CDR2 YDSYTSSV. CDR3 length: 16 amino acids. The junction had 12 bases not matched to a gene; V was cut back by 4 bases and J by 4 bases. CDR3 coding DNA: TGTGCCACCTGGGAGGGGGTATGGAGCACTGGTTGGTTCAAGATATTT. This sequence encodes CATWEGVWSTGWFKIF.

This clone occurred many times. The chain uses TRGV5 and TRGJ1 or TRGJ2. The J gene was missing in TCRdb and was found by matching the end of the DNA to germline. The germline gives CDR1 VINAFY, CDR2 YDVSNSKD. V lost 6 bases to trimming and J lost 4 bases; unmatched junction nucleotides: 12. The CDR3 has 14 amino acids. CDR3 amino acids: CATWSRRAYYKKLF. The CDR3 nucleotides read TGTGCCACCTGGTCGAGAAGGGCCTATTATAAGAAACTCTTT.

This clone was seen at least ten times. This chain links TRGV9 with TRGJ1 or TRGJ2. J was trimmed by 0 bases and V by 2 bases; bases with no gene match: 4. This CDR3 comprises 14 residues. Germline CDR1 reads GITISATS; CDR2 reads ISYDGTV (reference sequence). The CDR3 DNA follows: TGTGCCTTGTGGGAGGCCTCGAATTATTATAAGAAACTCTTT. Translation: CALWEASNYYKKLF.

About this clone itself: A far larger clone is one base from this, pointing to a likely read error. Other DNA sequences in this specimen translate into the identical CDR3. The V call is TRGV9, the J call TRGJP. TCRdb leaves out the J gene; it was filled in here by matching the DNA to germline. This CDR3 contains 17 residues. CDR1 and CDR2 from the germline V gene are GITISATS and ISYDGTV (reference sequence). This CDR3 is CALWEVRDELGKKIKVF. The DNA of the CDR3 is TGTGCCCTGTGGGAGGTGCGGGATGAGTTGGGCAAAAAAATCAAGGTATTT.

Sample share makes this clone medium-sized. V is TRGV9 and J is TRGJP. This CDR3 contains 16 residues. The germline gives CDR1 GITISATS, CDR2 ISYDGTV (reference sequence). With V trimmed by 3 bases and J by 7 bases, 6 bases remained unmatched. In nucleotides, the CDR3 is TGTGCCTTGTGGGAGCTCCCCGAGTTGGGCAAAAAAATCAAGGTATTT. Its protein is CALWELPELGKKIKVF.

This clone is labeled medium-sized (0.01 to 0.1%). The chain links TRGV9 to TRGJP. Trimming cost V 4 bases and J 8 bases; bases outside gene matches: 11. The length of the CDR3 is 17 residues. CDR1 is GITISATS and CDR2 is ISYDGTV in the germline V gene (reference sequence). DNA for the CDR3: TGTGCCTTGTGGGACCACCTTCCCCAGTTGGGCAAAAAAATCAAGGTATTT. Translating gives CALWDHLPQLGKKIKVF.

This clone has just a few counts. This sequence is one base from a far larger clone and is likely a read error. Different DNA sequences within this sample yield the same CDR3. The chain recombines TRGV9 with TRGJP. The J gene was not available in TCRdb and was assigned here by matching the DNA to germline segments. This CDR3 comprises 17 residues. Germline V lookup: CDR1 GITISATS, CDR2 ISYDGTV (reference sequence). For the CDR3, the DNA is TGCGCCTTGTGGGAGGCGGGAGAAGAGTTGGGCAAAAAAATCAAGGTATTT. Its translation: CALWEAGEELGKKIKVF.

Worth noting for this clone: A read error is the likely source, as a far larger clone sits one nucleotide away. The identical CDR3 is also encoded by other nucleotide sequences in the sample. The CDR3 nucleotides are TGTGCCCTGTGGGAGGTGAGGCGAGAGTTGGGCAAAAAAATCAAGGTATTT. Residues: CALWEVRRELGKKIKVF. The chain combines TRGV9 with TRGJP. This CDR3 is built from 17 residues. Germline V gene data show CDR1 as GITISATS and CDR2 as ISYDGTV (reference sequence).

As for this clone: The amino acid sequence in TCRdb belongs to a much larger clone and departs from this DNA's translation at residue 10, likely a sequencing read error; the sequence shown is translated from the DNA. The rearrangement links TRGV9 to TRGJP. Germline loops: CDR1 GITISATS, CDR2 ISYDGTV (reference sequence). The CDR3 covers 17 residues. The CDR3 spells CALWEVLGEFGKKIKVF. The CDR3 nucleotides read TGTGCCTTGTGGGAGGTGCTGGGAGAGTTTGGCAAAAAAATCAAGGTATTT.

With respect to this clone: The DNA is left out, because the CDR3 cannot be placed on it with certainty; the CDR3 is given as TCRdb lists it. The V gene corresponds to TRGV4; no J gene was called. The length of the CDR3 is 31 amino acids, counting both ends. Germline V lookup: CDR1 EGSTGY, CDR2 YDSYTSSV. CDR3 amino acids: CATWDGHRIRNSLAVEQHLLSQVSIGRIQHF.

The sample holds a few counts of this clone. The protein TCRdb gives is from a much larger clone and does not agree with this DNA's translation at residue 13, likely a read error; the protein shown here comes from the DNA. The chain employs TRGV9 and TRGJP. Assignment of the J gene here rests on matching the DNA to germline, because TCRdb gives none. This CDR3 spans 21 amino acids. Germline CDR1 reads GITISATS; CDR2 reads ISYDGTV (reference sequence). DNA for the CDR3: TGTGCCTTGTGGGAGGGCGGCCCCCAGACCCCCCAAGGGTTGGGCAAAAAAATCAAGGTATTT. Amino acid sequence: CALWEGGPQTPQGLGKKIKVF.

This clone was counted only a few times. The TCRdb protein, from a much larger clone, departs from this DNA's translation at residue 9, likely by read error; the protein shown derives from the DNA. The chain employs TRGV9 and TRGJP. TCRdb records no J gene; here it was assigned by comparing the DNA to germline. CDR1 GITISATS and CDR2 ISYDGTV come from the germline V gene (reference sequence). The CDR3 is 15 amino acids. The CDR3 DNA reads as TGTGCCTTGTGGGAGCCAGAGTTGAGCAAAAAAATCAAGGTATTT. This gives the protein CALWEPELSKKIKVF.

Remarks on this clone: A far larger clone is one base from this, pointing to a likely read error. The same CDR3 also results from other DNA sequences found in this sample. The DNA of the CDR3 is TGTGCCTTGTGGGAGGGAGAGCAAGAGTTGGGCAAAAAAATCAAGGTATTT. It translates to CALWEGEQELGKKIKVF. The chain links TRGV9 to TRGJP. This CDR3 is 17 amino acids long. Trimming at V came to 2 bases and at J to 3 bases, leaving 4 bases not matched to a gene. CDR1 is GITISATS and CDR2 is ISYDGTV in the germline V gene (reference sequence).

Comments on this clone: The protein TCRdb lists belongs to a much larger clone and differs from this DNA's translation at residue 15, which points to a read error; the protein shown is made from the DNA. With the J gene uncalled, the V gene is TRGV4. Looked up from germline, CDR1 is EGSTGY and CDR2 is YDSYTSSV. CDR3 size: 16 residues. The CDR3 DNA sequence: TGTGCCACCTGGGAGGGGGTATGGGGCACTGGTTGGTTCAAGACATTT. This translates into CATWEGVWGTGWFKTF.

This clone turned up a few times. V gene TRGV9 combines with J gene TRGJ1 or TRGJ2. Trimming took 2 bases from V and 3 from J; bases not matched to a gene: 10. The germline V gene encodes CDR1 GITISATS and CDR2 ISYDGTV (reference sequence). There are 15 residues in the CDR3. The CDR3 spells CALWEARTPYYKKLF. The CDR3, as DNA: TGTGCCTTGTGGGAGGCCCGAACCCCTTATTATAAGAAACTCTTT.

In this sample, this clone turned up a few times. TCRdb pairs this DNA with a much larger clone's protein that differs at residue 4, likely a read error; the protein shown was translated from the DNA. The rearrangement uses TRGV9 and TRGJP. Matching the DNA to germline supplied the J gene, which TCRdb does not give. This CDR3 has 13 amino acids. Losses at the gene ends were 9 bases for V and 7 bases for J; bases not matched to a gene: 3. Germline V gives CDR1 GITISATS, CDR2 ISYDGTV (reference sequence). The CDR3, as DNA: TGTGCCTTGCCGGAGTTGGGCAAAAAAATCAAGGTATTT. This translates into CALPELGKKIKVF.

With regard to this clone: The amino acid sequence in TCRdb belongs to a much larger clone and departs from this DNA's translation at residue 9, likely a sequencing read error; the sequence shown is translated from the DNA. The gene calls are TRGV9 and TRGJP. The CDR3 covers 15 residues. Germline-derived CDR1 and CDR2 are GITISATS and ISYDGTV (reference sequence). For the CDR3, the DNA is TGTGCCTTGTGGTCGCAAGAGTTGAGCAAAAAAATCAAGGTATTT. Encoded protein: CALWSQELSKKIKVF.

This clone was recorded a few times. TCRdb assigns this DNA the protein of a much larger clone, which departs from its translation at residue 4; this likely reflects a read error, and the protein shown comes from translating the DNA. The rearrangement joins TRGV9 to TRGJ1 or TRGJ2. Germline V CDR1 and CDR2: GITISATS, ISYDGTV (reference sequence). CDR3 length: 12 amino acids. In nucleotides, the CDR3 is TGTGCCTTGCGGGAGGTCTCTTATAAGAAACTCTTT. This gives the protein CALREVSYKKLF.

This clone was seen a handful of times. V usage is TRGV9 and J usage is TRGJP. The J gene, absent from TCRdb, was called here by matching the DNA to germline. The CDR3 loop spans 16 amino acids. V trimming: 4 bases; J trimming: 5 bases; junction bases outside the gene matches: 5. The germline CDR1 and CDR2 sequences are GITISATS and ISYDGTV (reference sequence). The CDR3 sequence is CALWDSEELGKKIKVF. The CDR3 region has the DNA TGTGCCTTGTGGGATTCCGAAGAGTTGGGCAAAAAAATCAAGGTATTT.

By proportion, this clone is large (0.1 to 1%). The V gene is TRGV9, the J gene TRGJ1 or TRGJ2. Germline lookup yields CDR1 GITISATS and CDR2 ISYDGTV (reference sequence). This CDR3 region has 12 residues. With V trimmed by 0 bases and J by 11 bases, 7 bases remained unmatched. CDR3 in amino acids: CALWEVLGQKLF. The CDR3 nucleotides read TGTGCCTTGTGGGAGGTGCTGGGACAGAAACTCTTT.

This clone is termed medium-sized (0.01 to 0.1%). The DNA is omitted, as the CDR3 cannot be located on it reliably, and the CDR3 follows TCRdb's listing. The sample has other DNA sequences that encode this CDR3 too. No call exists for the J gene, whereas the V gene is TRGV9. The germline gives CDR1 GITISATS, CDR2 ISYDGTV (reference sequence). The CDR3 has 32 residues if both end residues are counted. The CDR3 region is CALWEVQEIIRNSLAVEQHLLSQVSIGRIQHF.

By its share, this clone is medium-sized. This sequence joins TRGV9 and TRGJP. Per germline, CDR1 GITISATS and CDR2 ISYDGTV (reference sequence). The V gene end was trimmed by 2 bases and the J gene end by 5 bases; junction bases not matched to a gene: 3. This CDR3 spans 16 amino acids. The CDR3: CALWEGKELGKKIKVF. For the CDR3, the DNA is TGTGCCTTGTGGGAGGGGAAAGAGTTGGGCAAAAAAATCAAGGTATTT.